Included here is one T cell receptor beta chain sequence, with context. Antigen specificity is unknown. Repertoires were generated with immunoSEQ multiplex PCR, while TCRdb's copy carries only in-frame clones and drops some. The sample has about 130,000 clones, 85% to 95% seen once. There are 16 residues in the CDR3. The germline CDR1 and CDR2 sequences are SGHVS and FNYEAQ. V lost 5 bases and J lost 7; bases outside the gene matches: 11. These data are taken from a study of T cell responses to AZD1222 COVID-19 vaccine. Whole-study findings and limits: Repertoire sampling occurred only after the peak T cell response. Spike was spanned by vaccine-associated CD4 TCRs, with dominance at 160-218 and 743-854. Within unmutated variant regions lay the reported targets of nearly half of spike-specific TCRs.

The material was peripheral blood, obtained 28 days after the second AZD1222 dose. The chain is built from TRBV7-6 and TRBJ2-1, with 10 bases matching TRBD1. The receptor was isolated from an adult who received the AZD1222 COVID-19 vaccine. The CDR3 nucleotides are TGTGCCAGCAGCCAACGAGGGACAGGGGATTTGAATGAGCAGTTCTTC. This sequence encodes CASSQRGTGDLNEQFF.